This record covers a single T cell receptor beta chain. This clonotype was counted at least ten times. Its antigen remains unidentified. No base-level quality is on record; no much larger clone is a single base apart. This sample stems from a study of T cell repertoires in cytomegalovirus infection (dated by TCRdb to about 2019). Regarding the study in general: Alongside well-studied HLA-B-restricted epitopes, the peptide stimulations were aimed at recently identified HLA-C-restricted CMV epitopes, whose presentation resists viral immunomodulation. Donor HLA type was relevant to the analysis, because carriage of CMV infection together with the matching HLA type was indicated by public TCR beta signatures.

Taken with the paper, the label for treatment or condition translates to: in vitro stimulation with specific CMV peptide epitopes to enrich CMV-specific T cells. CDR1 and CDR2 (SEHNR, FQNEAQ) derive from the germline V gene (reference sequence). At the junction V is shortened by 2 bases and J by 4 bases, with 8 bases in between. The CDR3 covers 13 residues, taking in both the cysteine and the phenylalanine. Solely the CDR3 DNA is kept, with 39 bases framed from the first base. The instrument given in TCRdb is Illumina HiSeq 1500. TCRdb reran the public reads through fastp at Q25 and MiXCR, keeping productive beta chains. One record per CDR3 amino acid sequence lists the most common genes and DNA. The sample has hundreds of thousands of distinct CDR3 sequences on record, approximately 30% of them singletons. The ten most abundant clones make up 9.5% to 15% of the sample. The research as a whole found: In both this cohort and an independent roughly 360-donor cohort, the cumulative frequency of public TCR beta family members distinguished carriers of CMV infection plus the relevant HLA type. The ex vivo response was dominated by HLA-C-restricted CMV-specific TCR beta clonotypes, and the single most frequent clonotype in two of eight donors was supplied by these HLA-C-restricted clonotypes.

The origin of this receptor is a human donor in good health (CMV status not recorded). Some clones in this sample may be carry-over from other donors' samples. This receptor chain uses TRBV7-9 and TRBJ1-1, with a weak D call of TRBD1 (5 bases match). The source was cultured CD8+ T cells from PBMCs, collected from culture after CMV antigen stimulation. The nucleotide sequence is given as TGTGCCAGCAGCTTACCAGGGTCCACTGAAGCTTTCTTT. Its amino acids are CASSLPGSTEAFF. The variable domain in full, with residues beyond the CDR3 obtained from the reference TRBV7-9 and TRBJ1-1 genes, is DTGVSQNPRHKITKRGQNVTFRCDPISEHNRLYWYRQTLGQGPEFLTYFQNEAQLEKSRLLSDRFSAERPKGSFSTLEIQRTEQGDSAMYLCASSLPGSTEAFFGQGTRLTVV.